This T cell receptor (beta chain) was recorded in a study of Ad26.COV2.S vaccination and SARS-CoV-2 variants. About the research overall: Donor had been placed in the Ad26.COV2.S arm of the COV1001 trial. Participants got Ad26.COV2.S intramuscularly, once or twice 56 days apart.

The V gene's germline CDR1 is MGHDK and CDR2 SYGVNS. The germline V and J ends were trimmed by 6 bases and 2 bases, with 16 bases remaining between them. The CDR3 totals 15 residues. A word on this clone: Its antigen is currently unknown.

Study results and limitations: CD8+ and CD4+ T cells specific for spike reportedly responded with substantial breadth after vaccination. Spike-specific TCR breadth was greater after Ad26.COV2.S than placebo.

The treatment was: about 20 received Ad26.COV2.S at low or high dose, single or two shots; a few received placebo; per-sample allocation not given. The investigators took samples on day 63 after the first vaccine or placebo injection. Sequenced by immunoSEQ multiplex PCR; TCRdb stores in-frame clones only, minus some. The sample consists of roughly 700,000 clones, about 90% of them appearing once. The sequencing here drew on peripheral blood, taken in a trial of Ad26.COV2.S vaccine versus placebo. The receptor was isolated from a person aged 18-60 years who received the Ad26.COV2.S COVID-19 vaccine or a placebo. This chain uses TRBV25-1 with TRBJ1-1, with a possible D match to TRBD1 (6 bases). CDR3 DNA: TGTGCCAGCAGATCAAGGGCAGGGGTTAACACTGAAGCTTTCTTT. This gives the protein CASRSRAGVNTEAFF. Full variable domain (rest looked up from reference TRBV25-1 and TRBJ1-1): EADIYQTPRYLVIGTGKKITLECSQTMGHDKMYWYQQDPGMELHLIHYSYGVNSTEKGDLSSESTVSRIRTEHFPLTLESARPSHTSQYLCASRSRAGVNTEAFFGQGTRLTVV.